This T cell receptor (beta chain) was sequenced in a study of cytomegalovirus exposure and HLA in healthy donors. General study points: Using a false discovery rate of 0.05, a later analysis showed that 16,951 TCR beta sequences were associated with HLA alleles.

Vbeta (60) and Jbeta (13) primers were used in the PCR. Produced via immunoSEQ multiplex PCR; TCRdb's table is partial and in-frame only. In the table there are about 160,000 clones, 70% to 80% of which are singletons. The CDR3 covers 14 residues. J lost 3 bases, V lost 5 bases, and 4 bases had no gene match. CDR1 is SGHVS and CDR2 is FNYEAQ in the germline V gene. This clone was detected once. Its antigen is not identified. The material sequenced was PBMCs. This TCR was sampled from a young man in good health and CMV-seropositive. The chain employs TRBV7-6 and TRBJ2-7; TRBD1 agrees at 10 bases. Here the CDR3 DNA reads TGTGCCAGCAGCCCGGGACAGGGGCTCTACGAGCAGTACTTC. Translation gives CASSPGQGLYEQYF.